A single sample is the source of the 5 T cell receptor beta chains below, sequenced in a study of T cell repertoires in cytomegalovirus infection. TCRdb re-analysed the reads in MiXCR, keeping a single row per CDR3 protein. The sample includes about 900,000 distinct CDR3 sequences, approximately 30% of them seen just once. For these receptors, no antigen is known. The sequences come from cultured CD8+ T cells from PBMCs, collected from culture after CMV antigen stimulation. The receptor set was obtained from a human donor in good health (CMV status not recorded). Some clones in this sample may be carry-over from other donors' samples.

Many counts were recorded for this clonotype. The chain combines TRBV7-8 with TRBJ2-7; D unclear. The CDR3 length is 13 residues. Trimming stripped 3 bases from V and 0 bases from J, with 6 bases between. Germline loops: CDR1 SGHVS, CDR2 FQNEAQ. For the CDR3, the DNA is TGTGCCAGCAGCTTGCGACACTCCTACGAGCAGTACGTC. Translating it yields CASSLRHSYEQYV.

This clonotype has at least ten counts. The chain is built from TRBV7-6 and TRBJ1-6; D ambiguous. The CDR3 totals 13 residues. V was shortened by 0 bases and J by 7 bases, with 4 bases between the two germline ends. Germline-derived CDR1 and CDR2 are SGHVS and FNYEAQ. CDR3 sequence: CASSLAHNSPLHF. The CDR3 bases are TGTGCCAGCAGCTTAGCCCACAATTCACCCCTCCACTTT.

This clonotype was seen repeatedly, ten times or more. The CDR3 DNA is TGTGCCAGCAGCTTAGAATTTGGTACCTACGAGCAGTACTTC. Its translation: CASSLEFGTYEQYF. This chain joins TRBV7-8 and TRBJ2-7; D gene unclear. This CDR3 comprises 14 residues. Trimming stripped 1 base from V and 2 bases from J, with 9 bases between. The V gene's germline CDR1 is SGHVS and CDR2 FQNEAQ.

The chain joins TRBV2 to TRBJ1-1; D gene uncertain. This CDR3 region has 12 residues. The V end was cut by 0 bases, the J end by 8 bases, with 7 bases between. CDR1 and CDR2 from the germline V gene are SNHLY and FYNNEI. This chain's CDR3 is CASSEAGREAFF. The CDR3 DNA sequence: TGTGCCAGCAGTGAAGCGGGCCGGGAAGCTTTCTTT.

The V and J genes are TRBV12-3 or TRBV12-4 and TRBJ1-5; D possibly corresponds to TRBD1 (6 bases). This CDR3 region has 15 residues. V lost 3 bases and J lost 3, with 12 bases in between. The CDR3, as DNA: TGTGCCAGCAGTTTGGGGGGGGACAACAATCAGCCCCAGCATTTT. It encodes CASSLGGDNNQPQHF.